Listed below are T cell receptor beta chains from one sample, sequenced in a study of blood T cell repertoires in COVID-19. Some clones are missing from TCRdb's copy, which holds only in-frame ones; the method was immunoSEQ multiplex PCR. The sample lists approximately 230,000 clones; 80% to 90% were seen once. Sequencing input: PBMCs or T cells enriched from blood (not recorded which). These receptors were taken from a woman aged 30 to 39 who had recovered from COVID-19. The CDR3 runs from the conserved cysteine through the conserved F or W. D genes are given only for firm matches. Clone size is shown for a subset of rows, as once, few, many or a class of expanded clone.

CASWGQGGNQPQHF TGTGCCAGCTGGGGACAGGGGGGAAATCAGCCCCAGCATTTT TRBD1 14 TRBV6-5 - TRBJ1-5
CASREQTGANSPLHF TGTGCCAGTAGGGAGCAGACAGGGGCAAATTCACCCCTCCACTTT TRBD1 15 TRBV19 - TRBJ1-6
CASSPQGADTQYF TGTGCCAGCAGCCCGCAGGGGGCAGATACGCAGTATTTT TRBD1 13 TRBV6-5 - TRBJ2-3
CASSLARTSGRDYEQYF TGCGCCAGCAGCTTGGCTAGGACTAGCGGGAGAGACTACGAGCAGTACTTC TRBD2 17 TRBV5-1 - TRBJ2-7
CASSQDRSIYEQFF TGCGCCAGCAGCCAAGATAGATCGATCTATGAGCAGTTCTTC - 14 TRBV4-3 few TRBJ2-1
CASSLGGRGGEQFF TGTGCCAGCAGCTTAGGAGGGCGGGGAGGGGAGCAGTTCTTC TRBD2 14 TRBV7-9 - TRBJ2-1
CASSPRQGDGTDTQYF TGTGCCAGCAGCCCACGACAGGGTGACGGCACAGATACGCAGTATTTT TRBD1 16 TRBV11-2 - TRBJ2-3
CAGFLGRANYEQYF TGTGCCGGCTTTCTCGGGAGGGCTAACTACGAGCAGTACTTC TRBD2 14 TRBV9 - TRBJ2-7
CASILSGGTEAFF TGTGCCAGCATCTTGAGCGGCGGCACTGAAGCTTTCTTT - 13 TRBV28 - TRBJ1-1
CASRPGTGSNQPQHF TGCGCCAGCAGGCCCGGGACAGGGAGCAATCAGCCCCAGCATTTT TRBD1 15 TRBV5-1 - TRBJ1-5